The 2 T cell receptor beta chains listed next were all sequenced from one sample in a study of Graves' ophthalmopathy and Graves' hyperthyroidism. Amplification of the TCR beta CDR3 regions used RNA transcripts (as template). Second-round multiplex PCR came after a first-round RT-PCR that employed HTBI primers. One entry per CDR3 protein, called by TCRdb with MiXCR from the multiplex PCR reads. This sample yields about 700,000 distinct CDR3 sequences, of which roughly 40% are seen a single time; roughly 46% belongs to the top ten. Sequences were obtained from peripheral blood. The receptors stem from an adult man with Graves' ophthalmopathy.

This clonotype was seen a few times. The chain combines TRBV2 with TRBJ2-7; D gene unclear. Trimming shortened V by 6 bases and J by 4 bases, and 13 bases separated the two germline ends. The CDR3 is 13 residues long. CDR1 and CDR2 from the germline V gene are SNHLY and FYNNEI. CDR3 DNA sequence: TGTGCCAGCAGATCCCCGACGGAGTACGAGCAGTACTTC. This encodes CASRSPTEYEQYF.

This clonotype was recorded a few times. The rearrangement links TRBV7-6 to TRBJ2-7; perhaps TRBD2 as D (5 bases). The CDR3 loop spans 16 amino acids. Germline CDR1 SGHVS, CDR2 FNYEAQ. Trimming shortened V by 4 bases and J by 0 bases, and 16 bases separated the two germline ends. CDR3 amino acids: CASSSSGMVNSYEQYF. DNA for the CDR3: TGTGCCAGCAGCTCATCCGGGATGGTAAACTCCTACGAGCAGTACTTC.